Presented here are 15 T cell receptor beta chains from one specimen sequenced in a study of high-grade serous ovarian cancer treatment subgroups. The tumor samples were collected prior to definitive surgery or chemotherapy. Libraries were prepared by immunoSEQ multiplex PCR; TCRdb keeps only in-frame clonotypes and omits some of them. This sample has 8,500 to 9,500 clones, with about 85% found just once. Source material: tumor tissue. All receptors come from a human donor with high-grade serous ovarian cancer.

The V and J genes are TRBV4-1 and TRBJ2-3; 10 nucleotides align to TRBD1. This CDR3 has 18 amino acids. Germline CDR1 reads MGHRA; CDR2 reads YSYEKL. V was clipped by 1 base and J by 1 base; unmatched bases: 8. Written as DNA, the CDR3 is TGCGCCAGCAGCCAAGTAGAAGGGACAGGGGACGGCACAGATACGCAGTATTTT. This translates into CASSQVEGTGDGTDTQYF.

The J gene is TRBJ2-2, the V gene TRBV7-9; possible D gene TRBD1, 6 bases. Trimming left V 5 bases short and J 5 bases short, with 12 bases between. This CDR3 is 14 amino acids long. Per the germline V gene, CDR1 is SEHNR and CDR2 is FQNEAQ (reference sequence). The CDR3 sequence is CASSQNRETGELFF. In DNA form, the CDR3 reads TGTGCCAGCAGCCAGAACAGGGAAACCGGGGAGCTGTTTTTT.

The chain links TRBV27 to TRBJ2-1; 10 bases fit TRBD2. Germline loops: CDR1 MNHEY, CDR2 SMNVEV (reference sequence). Losses at the gene ends were 3 bases for V and 10 bases for J; bases not matched to a gene: 9. The CDR3 runs 15 residues. The CDR3 region is CASSFTSGDTGEQFF. Here the CDR3 DNA reads TGTGCCAGCAGTTTCACTAGCGGGGATACGGGGGAGCAGTTCTTC.

This chain uses TRBV5-1 with TRBJ2-5, with 7 bases that match TRBD1. CDR3 length: 14 residues. V gave up 5 bases and J gave up 1 base; unmatched junction bases: 5. Germline V CDR1 and CDR2: SGHRS, YFSETQ. The CDR3 sequence: CASRSDRVQETQYF. CDR3 DNA sequence: TGCGCCAGCAGATCAGACAGGGTCCAAGAGACCCAGTACTTC.

Concerning this clone: The junction shows a germline mismatch at one end, possibly a read error. Other nucleotide sequences from this sample produce the same CDR3. CDR3 nucleotide sequence: TGTGCTAGCAGCTCCCTCGGCTACGAGCAGTACTTC. Protein: CASSSLGYEQYF. The chain carries TRBV7-2 and TRBJ2-7; D uncertain. The CDR3 is made up of 12 amino acids. Looked up from germline, CDR1 is SGHTA and CDR2 is FQGNSA.

The CDR3 loop is CASSVGTDTQYF. CDR3 nucleotide sequence: TGTGCCAGCAGCGTTGGGACAGATACGCAGTATTTT. The chain links TRBV28 to TRBJ2-3, with D unclear. V was pared by 6 bases and J by 3 bases, with 7 bases between. Germline-derived CDR1 and CDR2 are MDHEN and SYDVKM. CDR3 size: 12 residues.

The rearrangement uses TRBV9 and TRBJ2-2, with unresolved D. In germline, CDR1 is SGDLS, CDR2 YYNGEE. The CDR3 spans 12 residues. Between the trimmed V and J ends, which lost 2 bases and 6 bases, there was a span of 5 bases. Written as DNA, the CDR3 is TGTGCCAGCAGCGTCGAGCCCGGGGAGCTGTTTTTT. Its translation: CASSVEPGELFF. Full variable domain (rest looked up from reference TRBV9 and TRBJ2-2): DSGVTQTPKHLITATGQRVTLRCSPRSGDLSVYWYQQSLDQGLQFLIQYYNGEERAKGNILERFSAQQFPDLHSELNLSSLELGDSALYFCASSVEPGELFFGEGSRLTVL.

The chain recombines TRBV11-2 with TRBJ2-7; TRBD2 is a possible D gene (5 bases). V dropped 5 bases and J dropped 1 base, with 12 bases sitting between them. Germline values: CDR1 SGHAT, CDR2 FQNNGV. The CDR3 is 14 amino acids. This chain's CDR3 is CASSLTGGSYEQYF. CDR3 sequence (DNA): TGTGCCAGCAGCCTCACCGGAGGATCCTACGAGCAGTACTTC.

The J gene is TRBJ2-5, the V gene TRBV15; TRBD1 aligns across 8 bases. With 0 bases clipped from V and 1 base from J, the junction kept 19 bases outside the gene matches. Germline V gene data show CDR1 as LNHNV and CDR2 as YYDKDF (reference sequence). This CDR3 comprises 21 residues. CDR3 nucleotide sequence: TGTGCCACCAGCAGAGATGTGCAGGGGGCAGGTATTCCCAGTCTCCAAGAGACCCAGTACTTC. This sequence encodes CATSRDVQGAGIPSLQETQYF.

This clone turned up a few times. The V call is TRBV5-1, the J call TRBJ2-2; tentatively, D is TRBD2 (5 bases). The CDR3 totals 16 residues. V gave up 5 bases and J gave up 3 bases, with 17 bases separating them. CDR1 is SGHRS, CDR2 YFSETQ, per germline. The CDR3 DNA sequence: TGCGCCAGCAGGCAGACCGCACTCGGGGACACCGGGGAGCTGTTTTTT. The encoded protein is CASRQTALGDTGELFF. The complete variable domain, with remaining parts taken from reference TRBV5-1 and TRBJ2-2, reads KAGVTQTPRYLIKTRGQQVTLSCSPISGHRSVSWYQQTPGQGLQFLFEYFSETQRNKGNFPGRFSGRQFSNSRSEMNVSTLELGDSALYLCASRQTALGDTGELFFGEGSRLTVL.

The table lists this clone with a few counts. J is TRBJ1-6 and V is TRBV28; 12 bases agree with TRBD1. V shed 6 bases, J shed 4 bases, and the junction held 10 bases outside the gene matches. In germline, CDR1 is MDHEN, CDR2 SYDVKM. The CDR3 has 18 residues. The CDR3 DNA reads TGTGCCAGCAGGGGACAGGGGGCGATCCGCAGTTATAATTCACCCCTCCACTTT. It yields the protein CASRGQGAIRSYNSPLHF.

This rearrangement joins TRBV7-2 to TRBJ1-2; 9 bases are a match to TRBD1. Germline V gene data show CDR1 as SGHTA and CDR2 as FQGNSA. CDR3 length: 15 residues. The junction had 12 bases not matched to a gene; V was cut back by 5 bases and J by 8 bases. For the CDR3, the DNA is TGTGCCAGCAGCAGTTACCGAACAGGGGGCGGGGGCTACACCTTC. This sequence encodes CASSSYRTGGGGYTF. The whole variable domain, filled in from reference TRBV7-2 and TRBJ1-2, reads GAGVSQSPSNKVTEKGKDVELRCDPISGHTALYWYRQSLGQGLEFLIYFQGNSAPDKSGLPSDRFSAERTGGSVSTLTIQRTQQEDSAVYLCASSSYRTGGGGYTFGSGTRLTVV.

The J gene is TRBJ2-3, the V gene TRBV29-1, with D tentatively TRBD2 (6 bases). V lost 7 bases to trimming and J lost 1 base, with 12 bases between them. Germline V gene data show CDR1 as SQVTM and CDR2 as ANQGSEA. CDR3 length equals 13 residues. The CDR3 reads CSARRAGTDTQYF. CDR3 in DNA: TGCAGCGCCCGGAGGGCCGGCACAGATACGCAGTATTTT.

This chain uses TRBV7-8 with TRBJ2-3, with 8 positions matching TRBD2. Trimming removed 6 bases from V and 0 bases from J; junction bases left unmatched: 5. This CDR3 is built from 15 residues. CDR1 SGHVS and CDR2 FQNEAQ come from the germline V gene. The CDR3 is CASSPRGASTDTQYF. The CDR3 nucleotides read TGTGCCAGCAGTCCGCGGGGGGCTAGCACAGATACGCAGTATTTT. Complete variable domain (other parts from reference TRBV7-8 and TRBJ2-3): GAGVSQSPRYKVAKRGQDVALRCDPISGHVSLFWYQQALGQGPEFLTYFQNEAQLDKSGLPSDRFFAERPEGSVSTLKIQRTQQEDSAVYLCASSPRGASTDTQYFGPGTRLTVL.

V usage is TRBV30 and J usage is TRBJ2-2; D unresolved. Germline-derived CDR1 and CDR2 are GTSNPN and SVGIG (reference sequence). The length of the CDR3 is 14 residues. Trimming pared 7 bases from V and 4 bases from J, leaving 16 bases between. In DNA form, the CDR3 reads TGTGCCTTCCCACCCAGCACGGGCACCGGGGAGCTGTTTTTT. Encoded protein: CAFPPSTGTGELFF.